The 7 T cell receptor beta chains reported below all come from one sample, sequenced in a study of regulatory T cells in long-lasting Graves disease. Through Arm-PCR of CDR3 regions and iRepertoire HTBI primers, TCR beta libraries were built. TCRdb re-called the multiplex PCR reads with MiXCR, one entry per CDR3 protein. The table records 250,000 to 400,000 distinct CDR3 sequences, over 15% of them present only once. Time point described: newly diagnosed GD, antithyroid drugs for less than 3 months. The TCR library used RNA extracted from PBMCs. The input for sequencing was peripheral blood mononuclear cells (PBMCs), taken at new diagnosis, from a patient treated with antithyroid drugs. Every receptor here comes from a female donor with Graves disease.

The V gene is TRBV9, the J gene TRBJ1-4; D perhaps matches TRBD1 (6 bases). V dropped 1 base and J dropped 7 bases, with 11 bases sitting between them. There are 14 residues in the CDR3. Germline assignment: CDR1 SGDLS and CDR2 YYNGEE. Here the CDR3 reads CASSVLPRGEKLFF. The CDR3 coding sequence is TGTGCCAGCAGCGTATTACCCAGGGGTGAAAAACTGTTTTTT.

This chain joins TRBV28 and TRBJ1-5; D may be TRBD1 (5 bases). V was clipped by 5 bases and J by 0 bases, with 14 bases between them. The germline gives CDR1 MDHEN, CDR2 SYDVKM. This CDR3 contains 16 residues. The CDR3 nucleotides are TGTGCCAGCAGTCCTCACCAGGGTGATAGCAATCAGCCCCAGCATTTT. Translated, it gives CASSPHQGDSNQPQHF.

This clonotype was found many times. J is TRBJ2-1 and V is TRBV24-1, with 8 bases aligning to TRBD1. CDR3 length: 17 residues. V lost 0 bases to trimming and J lost 5 bases; unmatched junction nucleotides: 8. The germline CDR1 and CDR2 sequences are KGHDR and SFDVKD. CDR3 bases: TGTGCCACCAGTGATTTGCATGGGACAGGTATCAACAATGAGCAGTTCTTC. It translates to CATSDLHGTGINNEQFF.

V gene TRBV3-1 combines with J gene TRBJ1-2; D remains unclear. CDR1 LGHDT and CDR2 YNNKEL come from the germline V gene (reference sequence). Trimming removed 5 bases at V and 3 bases at J, with 16 bases between. This CDR3 contains 15 residues. The CDR3 region has the DNA TGTGCCAGCAGCTTAGGACGCAACCAGGACTATGGCTACACCTTC. Translating gives CASSLGRNQDYGYTF.

The table lists this clonotype with a few counts. V usage is TRBV19 and J usage is TRBJ2-1; a weak D match, TRBD2 (5 bases). The CDR3 runs to 16 residues. The germline gives CDR1 LNHDA, CDR2 SQIVND (reference sequence). Deletions cut 1 base from V and 3 bases from J, with 13 bases between. The CDR3 bases are TGTGCCAGTAGTATAGGATGGGAGCGGCGCTACAATGAGCAGTTCTTC. It yields the protein CASSIGWERRYNEQFF.

This CDR3 reads CASSQDSVGYEQYF. The CDR3 nucleotides read TGTGCCAGCAGCCAAGATTCGGTTGGCTACGAGCAGTACTTC. The gene calls are TRBV3-1 and TRBJ2-7, with D unclear. This CDR3 has 14 amino acids. Trimming cost V 0 bases and J 3 bases, with 9 bases left between them. Germline V gene data show CDR1 as LGHDT and CDR2 as YNNKEL (reference sequence).

There are many counts of this clonotype. The V call is TRBV20-1, the J call TRBJ2-7; the match to TRBD1 covers 8 bases. J lost 5 bases, V lost 4 bases, and 7 bases had no gene match. The CDR3 contains 13 residues. In germline, CDR1 is DFQATT, CDR2 SNEGSKA (reference sequence). CDR3 in amino acids: CSATSPTGDEQYF. CDR3 in DNA: TGCAGTGCTACCTCTCCGACAGGGGACGAGCAGTACTTC.